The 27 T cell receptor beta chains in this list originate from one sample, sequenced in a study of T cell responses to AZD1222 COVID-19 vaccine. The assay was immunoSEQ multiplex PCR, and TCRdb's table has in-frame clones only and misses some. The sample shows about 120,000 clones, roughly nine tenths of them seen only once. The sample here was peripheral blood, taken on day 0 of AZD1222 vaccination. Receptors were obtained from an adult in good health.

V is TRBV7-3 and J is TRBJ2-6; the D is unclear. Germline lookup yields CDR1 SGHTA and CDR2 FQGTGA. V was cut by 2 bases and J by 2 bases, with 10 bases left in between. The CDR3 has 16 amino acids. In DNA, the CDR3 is TGTGCCAGCAGCTTATTACCGGGTGCTGGGGCCAACGTCCTGACTTTC. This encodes CASSLLPGAGANVLTF. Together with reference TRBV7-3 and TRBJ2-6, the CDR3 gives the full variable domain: GAGVSQTPSNKVTEKGKYVELRCDPISGHTALYWYRQSLGQGPEFLIYFQGTGAADDSGLPNDRFFAVRPEGSVSTLKIQRTERGDSAVYLCASSLLPGAGANVLTFGAGSRLTVL.

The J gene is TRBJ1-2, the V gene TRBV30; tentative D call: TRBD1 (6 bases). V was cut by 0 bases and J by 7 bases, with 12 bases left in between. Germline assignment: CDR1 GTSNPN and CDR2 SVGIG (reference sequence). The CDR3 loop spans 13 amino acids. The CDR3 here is CAWSVLVGAGYTF. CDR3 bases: TGTGCCTGGAGTGTACTTGTGGGGGCTGGCTACACCTTC.

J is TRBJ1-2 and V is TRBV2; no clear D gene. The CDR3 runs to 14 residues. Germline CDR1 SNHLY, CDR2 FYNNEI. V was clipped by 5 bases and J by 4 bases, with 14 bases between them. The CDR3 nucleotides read TGTGCCAGCAGTCAAAACTCACTAGCCTATGGCTACACCTTC. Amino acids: CASSQNSLAYGYTF.

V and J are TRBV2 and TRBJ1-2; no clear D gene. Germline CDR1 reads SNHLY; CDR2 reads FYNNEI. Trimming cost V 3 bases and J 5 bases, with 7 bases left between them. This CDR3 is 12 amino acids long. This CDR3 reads CASSDVAYGYTF. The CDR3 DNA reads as TGTGCCAGCAGTGATGTAGCTTATGGCTACACCTTC.

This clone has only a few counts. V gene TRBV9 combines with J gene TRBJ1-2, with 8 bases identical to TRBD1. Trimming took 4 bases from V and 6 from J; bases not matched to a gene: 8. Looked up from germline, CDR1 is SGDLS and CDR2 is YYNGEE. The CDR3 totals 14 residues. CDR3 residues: CASSLLGTGDGYTF. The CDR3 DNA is TGTGCCAGCAGCCTCCTCGGGACAGGCGATGGCTACACCTTC.

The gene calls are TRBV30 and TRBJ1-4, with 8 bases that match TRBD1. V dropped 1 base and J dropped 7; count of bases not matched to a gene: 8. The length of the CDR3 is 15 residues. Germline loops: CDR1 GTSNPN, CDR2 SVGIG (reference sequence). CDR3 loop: CAWSGTGSVGEKLFF. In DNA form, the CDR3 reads TGTGCCTGGAGTGGGACAGGGAGTGTAGGTGAAAAACTGTTTTTT.

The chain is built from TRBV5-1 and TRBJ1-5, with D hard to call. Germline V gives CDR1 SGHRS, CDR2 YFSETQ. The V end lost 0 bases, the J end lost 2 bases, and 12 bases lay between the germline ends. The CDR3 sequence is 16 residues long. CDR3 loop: CASSLGPSGGNQPQHF. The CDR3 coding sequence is TGCGCCAGCAGCTTGGGCCCTTCAGGAGGCAATCAGCCCCAGCATTTT.

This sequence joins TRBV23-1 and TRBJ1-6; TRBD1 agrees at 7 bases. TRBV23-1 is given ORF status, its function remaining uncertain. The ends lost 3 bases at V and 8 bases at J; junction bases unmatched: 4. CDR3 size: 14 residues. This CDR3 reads CASSQGQLDSPLHF. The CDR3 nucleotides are TGCGCCAGCAGTCAGGGACAGCTCGATTCACCCCTCCACTTT.

CDR3 amino acids: CASSEEDGYYGYTF. The CDR3 DNA is TGTGCCAGCAGTGAAGAGGACGGGTACTATGGCTACACCTTC. The genes are TRBV2 and TRBJ1-2, with D unresolved. The CDR3 is 14 residues long. Germline loops: CDR1 SNHLY, CDR2 FYNNEI. Trimming cost V 1 base and J 3 bases, with 9 bases left between them.

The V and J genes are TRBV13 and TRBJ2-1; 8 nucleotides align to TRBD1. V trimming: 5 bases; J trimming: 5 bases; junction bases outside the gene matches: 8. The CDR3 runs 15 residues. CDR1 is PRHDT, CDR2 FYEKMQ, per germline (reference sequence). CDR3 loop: CASSPRDRYHNEQFF. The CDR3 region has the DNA TGTGCCAGCAGCCCAAGGGACAGGTACCACAATGAGCAGTTCTTC.

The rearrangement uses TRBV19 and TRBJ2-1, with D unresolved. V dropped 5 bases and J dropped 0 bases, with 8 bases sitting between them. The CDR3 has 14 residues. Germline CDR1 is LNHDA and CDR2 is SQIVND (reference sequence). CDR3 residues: CASSLWGSYNEQFF. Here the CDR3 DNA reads TGTGCCAGTAGTCTCTGGGGCTCCTACAATGAGCAGTTCTTC.

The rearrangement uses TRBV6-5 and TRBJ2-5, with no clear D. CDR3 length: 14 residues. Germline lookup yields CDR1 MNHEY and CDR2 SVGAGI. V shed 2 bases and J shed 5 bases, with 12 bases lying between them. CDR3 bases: TGTGCCAGCAGTTACCTCGGGTCCGGGGAGACCCAGTACTTC. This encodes CASSYLGSGETQYF.

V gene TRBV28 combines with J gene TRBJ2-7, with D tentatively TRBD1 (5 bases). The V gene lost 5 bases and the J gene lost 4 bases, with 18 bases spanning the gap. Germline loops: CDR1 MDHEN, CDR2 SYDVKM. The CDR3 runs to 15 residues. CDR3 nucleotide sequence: TGTGCCAGCAGTCCACAGGCCCGTTGGGGATACGAGCAGTACTTC. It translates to CASSPQARWGYEQYF.

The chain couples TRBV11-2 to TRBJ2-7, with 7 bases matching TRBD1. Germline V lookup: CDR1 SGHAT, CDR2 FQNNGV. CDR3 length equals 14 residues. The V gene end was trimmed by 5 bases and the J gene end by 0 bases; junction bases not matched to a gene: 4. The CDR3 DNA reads TGTGCCAGCAGCCCGACAGGGTACTCCTACGAGCAGTACTTC. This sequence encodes CASSPTGYSYEQYF.

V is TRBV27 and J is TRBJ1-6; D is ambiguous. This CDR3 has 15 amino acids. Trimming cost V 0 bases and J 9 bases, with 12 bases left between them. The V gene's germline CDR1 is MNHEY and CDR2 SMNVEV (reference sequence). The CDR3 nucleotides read TGTGCCAGCAGTTTATCTGGGAGCAAATTTTCACCCCTCCACTTT. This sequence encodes CASSLSGSKFSPLHF.

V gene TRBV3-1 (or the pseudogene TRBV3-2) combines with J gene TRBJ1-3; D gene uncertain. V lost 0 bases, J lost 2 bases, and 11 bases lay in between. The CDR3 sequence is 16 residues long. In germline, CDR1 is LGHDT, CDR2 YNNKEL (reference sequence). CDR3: CASSQELWGAGNTIYF. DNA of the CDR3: TGTGCCAGCAGCCAAGAATTATGGGGTGCTGGAAACACCATATATTTT.

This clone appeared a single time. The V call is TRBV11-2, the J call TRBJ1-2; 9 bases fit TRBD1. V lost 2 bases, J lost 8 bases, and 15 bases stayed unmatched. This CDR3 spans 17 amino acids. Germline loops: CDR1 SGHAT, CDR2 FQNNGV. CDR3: CASSLWALGQGINGYTF. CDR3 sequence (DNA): TGTGCCAGCAGCTTATGGGCCCTAGGACAGGGGATTAACGGCTACACCTTC.

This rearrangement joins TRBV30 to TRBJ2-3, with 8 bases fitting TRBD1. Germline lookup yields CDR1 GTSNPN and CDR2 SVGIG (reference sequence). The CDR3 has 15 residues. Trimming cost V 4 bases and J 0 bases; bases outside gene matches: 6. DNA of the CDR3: TGTGCCTGGACAGACAGGGGCGTAAGCACAGATACGCAGTATTTT. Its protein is CAWTDRGVSTDTQYF.

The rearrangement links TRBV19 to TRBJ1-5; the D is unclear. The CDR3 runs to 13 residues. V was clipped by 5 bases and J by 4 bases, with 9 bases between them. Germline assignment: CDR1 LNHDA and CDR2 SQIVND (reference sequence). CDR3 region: CASSDAGNQPQHF. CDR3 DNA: TGTGCCAGTAGTGATGCGGGGAATCAGCCCCAGCATTTT.

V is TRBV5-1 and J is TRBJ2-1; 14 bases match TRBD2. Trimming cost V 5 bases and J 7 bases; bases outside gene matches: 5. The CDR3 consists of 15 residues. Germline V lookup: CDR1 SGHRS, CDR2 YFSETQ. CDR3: CASRGLAGEENEQFF. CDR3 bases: TGCGCCAGCAGGGGACTAGCGGGAGAGGAGAATGAGCAGTTCTTC.

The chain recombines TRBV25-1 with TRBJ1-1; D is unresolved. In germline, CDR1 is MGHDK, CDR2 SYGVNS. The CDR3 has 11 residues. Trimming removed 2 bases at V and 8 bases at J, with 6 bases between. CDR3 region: CASSESWEAFF. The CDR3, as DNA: TGTGCCAGCAGTGAAAGCTGGGAAGCTTTCTTT.

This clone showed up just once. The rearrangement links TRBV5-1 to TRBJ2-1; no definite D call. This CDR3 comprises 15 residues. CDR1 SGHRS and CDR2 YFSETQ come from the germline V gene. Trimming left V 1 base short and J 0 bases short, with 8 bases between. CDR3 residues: CASSLPRSSYNEQFF. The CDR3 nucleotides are TGCGCCAGCAGCTTGCCCAGGAGCTCCTACAATGAGCAGTTCTTC. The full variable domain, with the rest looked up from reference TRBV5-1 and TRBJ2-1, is KAGVTQTPRYLIKTRGQQVTLSCSPISGHRSVSWYQQTPGQGLQFLFEYFSETQRNKGNFPGRFSGRQFSNSRSEMNVSTLELGDSALYLCASSLPRSSYNEQFFGPGTRLTVL.

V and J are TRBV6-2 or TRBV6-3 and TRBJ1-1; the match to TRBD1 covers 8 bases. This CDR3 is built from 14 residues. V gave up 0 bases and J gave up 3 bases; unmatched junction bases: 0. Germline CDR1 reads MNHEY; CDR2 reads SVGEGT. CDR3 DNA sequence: TGTGCCAGCAGTTACTCGGACAGGGACACTGAAGCTTTCTTT. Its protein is CASSYSDRDTEAFF.

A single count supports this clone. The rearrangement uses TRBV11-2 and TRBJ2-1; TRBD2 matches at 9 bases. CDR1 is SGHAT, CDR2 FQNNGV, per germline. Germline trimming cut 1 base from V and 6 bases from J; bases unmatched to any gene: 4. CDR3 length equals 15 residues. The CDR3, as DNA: TGTGCCAGCAGCTTAGTCAGCGGGGGGTTCAATGAGCAGTTCTTC. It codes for CASSLVSGGFNEQFF.

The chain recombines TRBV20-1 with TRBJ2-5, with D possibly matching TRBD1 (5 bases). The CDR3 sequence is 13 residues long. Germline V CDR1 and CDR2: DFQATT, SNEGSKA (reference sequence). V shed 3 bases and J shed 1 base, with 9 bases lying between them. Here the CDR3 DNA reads TGCAGTGCTAGTCCGACAGTCCAAGAGACCCAGTACTTC. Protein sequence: CSASPTVQETQYF.

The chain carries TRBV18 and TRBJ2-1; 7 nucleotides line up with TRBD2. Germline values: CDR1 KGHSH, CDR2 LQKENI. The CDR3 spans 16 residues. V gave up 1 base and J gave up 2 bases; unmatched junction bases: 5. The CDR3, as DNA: TGTGCCAGCTCACCACGACTAGCTGAAACCTACAATGAGCAGTTCTTC. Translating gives CASSPRLAETYNEQFF. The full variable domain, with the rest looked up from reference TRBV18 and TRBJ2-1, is NAGVMQNPRHLVRRRGQEARLRCSPMKGHSHVYWYRQLPEEGLKFMVYLQKENIIDESGMPKERFSAEFPKEGPSILRIQQVVRGDSAAYFCASSPRLAETYNEQFFGPGTRLTVL.

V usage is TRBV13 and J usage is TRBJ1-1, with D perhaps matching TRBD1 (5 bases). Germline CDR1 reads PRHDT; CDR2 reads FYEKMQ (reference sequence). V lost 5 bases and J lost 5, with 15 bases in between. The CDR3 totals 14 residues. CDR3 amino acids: CASSHRGLGTEAFF. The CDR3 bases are TGTGCCAGCAGCCATCGGGGGTTGGGGACTGAAGCTTTCTTT.